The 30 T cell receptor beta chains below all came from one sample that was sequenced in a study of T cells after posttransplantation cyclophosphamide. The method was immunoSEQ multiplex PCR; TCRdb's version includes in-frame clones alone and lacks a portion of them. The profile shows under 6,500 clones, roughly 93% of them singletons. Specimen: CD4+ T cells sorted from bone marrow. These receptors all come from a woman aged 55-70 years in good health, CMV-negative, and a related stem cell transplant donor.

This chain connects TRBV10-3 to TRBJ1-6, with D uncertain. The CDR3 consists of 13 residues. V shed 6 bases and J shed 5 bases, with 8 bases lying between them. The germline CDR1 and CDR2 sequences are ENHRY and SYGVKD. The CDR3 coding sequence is TGTGCCATCAGCCGGGAGGATAATTCACCCCTCCACTTT. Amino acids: CAISREDNSPLHF.

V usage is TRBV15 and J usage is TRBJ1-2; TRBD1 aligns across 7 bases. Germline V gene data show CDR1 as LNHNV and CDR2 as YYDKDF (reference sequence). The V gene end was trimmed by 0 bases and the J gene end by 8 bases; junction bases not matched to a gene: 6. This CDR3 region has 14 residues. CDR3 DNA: TGTGCCACCAGCAGAGAATTGACAGGGAGAGGCTACACCTTC. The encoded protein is CATSRELTGRGYTF.

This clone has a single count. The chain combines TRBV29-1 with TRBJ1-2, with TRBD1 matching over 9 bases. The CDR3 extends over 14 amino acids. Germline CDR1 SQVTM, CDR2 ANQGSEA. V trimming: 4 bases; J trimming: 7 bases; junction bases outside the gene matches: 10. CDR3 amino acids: CSVVAATGGLGYTF. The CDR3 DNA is TGCAGCGTTGTGGCGGCGACAGGGGGACTTGGCTACACCTTC.

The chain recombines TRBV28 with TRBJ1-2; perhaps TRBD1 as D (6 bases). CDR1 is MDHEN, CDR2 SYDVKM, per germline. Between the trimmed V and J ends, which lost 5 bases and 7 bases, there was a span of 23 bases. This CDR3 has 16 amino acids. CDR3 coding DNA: TGTGCCAGCAGTCCACCGGGCGGGGGCGCGGGTTTTGGCTACACCTTC. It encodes CASSPPGGGAGFGYTF.

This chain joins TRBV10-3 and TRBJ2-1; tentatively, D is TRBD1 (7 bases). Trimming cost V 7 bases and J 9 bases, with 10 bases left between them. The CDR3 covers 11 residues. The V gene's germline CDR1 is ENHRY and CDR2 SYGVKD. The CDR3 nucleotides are TGTGCCATCACCCAGGGGGGTGAGCAGTTCTTC. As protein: CAITQGGEQFF.

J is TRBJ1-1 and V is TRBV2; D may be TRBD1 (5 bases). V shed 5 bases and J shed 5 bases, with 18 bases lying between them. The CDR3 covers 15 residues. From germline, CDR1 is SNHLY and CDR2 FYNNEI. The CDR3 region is CASSPRTRPGTEAFF. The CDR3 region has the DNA TGTGCCAGCAGTCCCCGGACAAGGCCTGGAACTGAAGCTTTCTTT.

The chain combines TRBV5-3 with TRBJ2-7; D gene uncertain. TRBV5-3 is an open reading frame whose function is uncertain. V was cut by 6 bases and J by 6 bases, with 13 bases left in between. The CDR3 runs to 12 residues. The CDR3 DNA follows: TGTGCCAGAACCCGTCTAGTTGTCGAGCAGTACTTC. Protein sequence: CARTRLVVEQYF.

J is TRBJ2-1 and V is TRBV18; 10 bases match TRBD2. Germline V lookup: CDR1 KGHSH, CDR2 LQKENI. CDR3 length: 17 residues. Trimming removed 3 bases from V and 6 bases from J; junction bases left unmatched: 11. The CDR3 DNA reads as TGTGCCAGCTCACCCCTACCTAGCGGGAGTGAGTTCAATGAGCAGTTCTTC. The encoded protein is CASSPLPSGSEFNEQFF.

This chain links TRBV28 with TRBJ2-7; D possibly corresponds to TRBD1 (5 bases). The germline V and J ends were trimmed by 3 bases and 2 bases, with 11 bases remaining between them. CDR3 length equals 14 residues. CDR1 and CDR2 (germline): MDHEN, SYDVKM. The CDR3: CASSLTAPPYEQYV. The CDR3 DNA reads TGTGCCAGCAGTTTGACAGCGCCCCCCTACGAGCAGTACGTC.

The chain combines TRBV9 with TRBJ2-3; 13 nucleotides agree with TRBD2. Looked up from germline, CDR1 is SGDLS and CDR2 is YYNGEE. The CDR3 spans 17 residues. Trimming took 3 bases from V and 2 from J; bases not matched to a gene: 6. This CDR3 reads CASSGRLAGGSTDTQYF. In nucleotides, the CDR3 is TGTGCCAGCAGCGGCCGACTAGCGGGGGGCTCCACAGATACGCAGTATTTT.

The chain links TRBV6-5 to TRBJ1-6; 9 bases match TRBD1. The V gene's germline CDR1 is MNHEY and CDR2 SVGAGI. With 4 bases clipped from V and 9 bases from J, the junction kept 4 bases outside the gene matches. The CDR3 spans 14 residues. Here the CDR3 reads CASSSGTGRSPLHF. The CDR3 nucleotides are TGTGCCAGCAGTTCAGGGACAGGGCGTTCACCCCTCCACTTT.

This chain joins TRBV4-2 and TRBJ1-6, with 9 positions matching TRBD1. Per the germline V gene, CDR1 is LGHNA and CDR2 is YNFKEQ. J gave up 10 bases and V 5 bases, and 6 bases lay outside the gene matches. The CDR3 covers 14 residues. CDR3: CASSSDRGSSPLHF. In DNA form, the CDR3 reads TGTGCCAGCAGCTCAGACAGGGGGAGCTCACCCCTCCACTTT.

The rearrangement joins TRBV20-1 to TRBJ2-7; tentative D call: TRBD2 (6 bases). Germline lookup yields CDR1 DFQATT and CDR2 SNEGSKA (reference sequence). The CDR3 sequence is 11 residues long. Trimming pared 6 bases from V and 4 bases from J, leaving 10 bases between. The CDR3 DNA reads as TGCAGTGCCAAGGGACTGTACGAGCAGTACGTC. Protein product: CSAKGLYEQYV.

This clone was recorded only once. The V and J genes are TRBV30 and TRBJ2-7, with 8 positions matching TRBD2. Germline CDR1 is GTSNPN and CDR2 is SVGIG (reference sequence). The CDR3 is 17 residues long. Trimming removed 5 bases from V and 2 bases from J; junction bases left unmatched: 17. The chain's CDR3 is CAWGGPSLGLGTYEQYF. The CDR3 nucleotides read TGTGCCTGGGGAGGACCCTCTCTGGGACTAGGAACCTACGAGCAGTACTTC.

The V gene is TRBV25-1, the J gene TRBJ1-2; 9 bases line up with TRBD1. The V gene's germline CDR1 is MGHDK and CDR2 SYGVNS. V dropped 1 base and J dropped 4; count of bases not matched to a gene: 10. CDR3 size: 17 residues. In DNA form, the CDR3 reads TGTGCCAGCAGTGAATCCGGGACAGGGTTGCGGGGCTATGGCTACACCTTC. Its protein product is CASSESGTGLRGYGYTF.

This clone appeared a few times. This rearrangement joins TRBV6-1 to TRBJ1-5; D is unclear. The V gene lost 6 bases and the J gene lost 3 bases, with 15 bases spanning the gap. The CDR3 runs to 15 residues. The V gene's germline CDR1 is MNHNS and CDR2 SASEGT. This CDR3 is CASRPGAGNNQPQHF. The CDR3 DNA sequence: TGTGCCAGCAGGCCTGGTGCGGGAAACAATCAGCCCCAGCATTTT.

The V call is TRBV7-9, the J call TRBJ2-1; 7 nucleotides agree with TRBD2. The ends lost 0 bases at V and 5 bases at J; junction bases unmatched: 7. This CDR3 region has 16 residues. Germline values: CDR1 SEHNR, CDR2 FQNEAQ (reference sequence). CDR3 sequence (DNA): TGTGCCAGCAGCTTAGCGTTAGCGGGTATGGACAATGAGCAGTTCTTC. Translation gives CASSLALAGMDNEQFF. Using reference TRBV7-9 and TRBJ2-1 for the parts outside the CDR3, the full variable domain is DTGVSQNPRHKITKRGQNVTFRCDPISEHNRLYWYRQTLGQGPEFLTYFQNEAQLEKSRLLSDRFSAERPKGSFSTLEIQRTEQGDSAMYLCASSLALAGMDNEQFFGPGTRLTVL.

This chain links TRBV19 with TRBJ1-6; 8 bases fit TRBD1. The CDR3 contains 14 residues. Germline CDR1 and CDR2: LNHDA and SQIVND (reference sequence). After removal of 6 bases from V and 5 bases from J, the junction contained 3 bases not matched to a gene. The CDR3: CASRRTGNNSPLHF. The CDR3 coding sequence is TGTGCCAGTAGGAGGACAGGGAATAATTCACCCCTCCACTTT. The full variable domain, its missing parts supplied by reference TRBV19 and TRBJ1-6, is DGGITQSPKYLFRKEGQNVTLSCEQNLNHDAMYWYRQDPGQGLRLIYYSQIVNDFQKGDIAEGYSVSREKKESFPLTVTSAQKNPTAFYLCASRRTGNNSPLHFGNGTRLTVT.

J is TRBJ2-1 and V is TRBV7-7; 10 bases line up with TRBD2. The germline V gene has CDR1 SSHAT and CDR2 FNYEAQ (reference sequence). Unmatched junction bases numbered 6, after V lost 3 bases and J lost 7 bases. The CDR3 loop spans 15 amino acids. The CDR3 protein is CASSFGGLASNEQFF. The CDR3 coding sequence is TGTGCCAGCAGCTTTGGGGGACTAGCGAGTAATGAGCAGTTCTTC.

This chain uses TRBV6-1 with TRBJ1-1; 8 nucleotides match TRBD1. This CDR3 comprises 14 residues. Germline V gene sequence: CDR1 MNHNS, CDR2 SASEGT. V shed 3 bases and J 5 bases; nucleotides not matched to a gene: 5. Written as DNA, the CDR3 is TGTGCCAGCAGTGAGACAGGGGTAGTTACTGAAGCTTTCTTT. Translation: CASSETGVVTEAFF.

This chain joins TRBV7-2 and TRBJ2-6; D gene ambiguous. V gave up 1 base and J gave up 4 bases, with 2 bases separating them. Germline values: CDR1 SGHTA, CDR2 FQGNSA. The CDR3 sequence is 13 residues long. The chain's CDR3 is CASSLVGANVLTF. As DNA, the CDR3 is TGTGCCAGCAGCTTAGTAGGGGCCAACGTCCTGACTTTC.

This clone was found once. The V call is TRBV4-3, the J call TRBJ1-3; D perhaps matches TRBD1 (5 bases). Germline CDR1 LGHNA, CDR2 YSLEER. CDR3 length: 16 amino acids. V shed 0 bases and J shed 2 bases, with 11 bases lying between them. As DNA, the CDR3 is TGCGCCAGCAGCCAAGATAGTCGGACAACTGGAAACACCATATATTTT. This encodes CASSQDSRTTGNTIYF.

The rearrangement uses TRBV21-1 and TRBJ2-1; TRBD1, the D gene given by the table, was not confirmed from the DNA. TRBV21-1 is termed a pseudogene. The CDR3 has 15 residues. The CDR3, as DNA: TGTGCCAGCAGCAAGAAGGGACACAATTTGAATGAGCAGTTCTTC. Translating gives CASSKKGHNLNEQFF.

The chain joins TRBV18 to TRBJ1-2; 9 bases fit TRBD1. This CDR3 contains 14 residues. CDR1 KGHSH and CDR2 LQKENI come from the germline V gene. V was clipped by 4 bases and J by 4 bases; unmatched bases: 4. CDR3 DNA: TGTGCCAGCTCACGGGACAGGGACTTCTATGGCTACACCTTC. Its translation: CASSRDRDFYGYTF.

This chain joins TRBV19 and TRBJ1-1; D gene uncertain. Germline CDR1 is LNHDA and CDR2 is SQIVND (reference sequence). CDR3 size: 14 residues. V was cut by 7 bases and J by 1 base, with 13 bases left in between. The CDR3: CASIQRSKNTEAFF. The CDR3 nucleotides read TGTGCCAGTATCCAGCGGAGCAAGAACACTGAAGCTTTCTTT.

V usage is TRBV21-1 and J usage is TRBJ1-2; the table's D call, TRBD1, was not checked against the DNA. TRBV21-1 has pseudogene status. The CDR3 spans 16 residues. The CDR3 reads CASSKKGTGGVYGYTF. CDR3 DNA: TGTGCCAGCAGCAAAAAGGGGACAGGGGGAGTATATGGCTACACCTTC.

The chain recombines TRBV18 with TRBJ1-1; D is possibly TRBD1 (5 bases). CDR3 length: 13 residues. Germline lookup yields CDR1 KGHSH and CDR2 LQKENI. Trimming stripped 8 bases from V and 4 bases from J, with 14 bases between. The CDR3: CASREGLSTEAFF. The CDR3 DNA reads TGTGCCAGCCGGGAGGGGTTGAGCACTGAAGCTTTCTTT.

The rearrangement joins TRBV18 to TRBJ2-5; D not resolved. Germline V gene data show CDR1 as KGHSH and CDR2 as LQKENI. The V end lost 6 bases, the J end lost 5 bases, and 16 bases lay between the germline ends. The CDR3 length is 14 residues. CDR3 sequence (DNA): TGTGCCAGCTCTCGCGATTTAAGAGCCGAGACCCAGTACTTC. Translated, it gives CASSRDLRAETQYF.

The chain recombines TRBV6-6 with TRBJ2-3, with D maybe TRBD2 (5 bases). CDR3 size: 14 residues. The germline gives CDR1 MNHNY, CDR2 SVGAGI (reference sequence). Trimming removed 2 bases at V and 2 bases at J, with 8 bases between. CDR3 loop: CASSYPGITDTQYF. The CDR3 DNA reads TGTGCCAGCAGTTACCCGGGGATCACAGATACGCAGTATTTT.

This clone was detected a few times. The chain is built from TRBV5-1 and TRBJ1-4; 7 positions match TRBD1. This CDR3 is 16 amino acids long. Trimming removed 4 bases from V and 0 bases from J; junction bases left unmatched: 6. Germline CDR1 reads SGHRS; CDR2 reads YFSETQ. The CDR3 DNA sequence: TGCGCCAGCAGCAGGGGACAGCGTTCAACTAATGAAAAACTGTTTTTT. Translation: CASSRGQRSTNEKLFF.